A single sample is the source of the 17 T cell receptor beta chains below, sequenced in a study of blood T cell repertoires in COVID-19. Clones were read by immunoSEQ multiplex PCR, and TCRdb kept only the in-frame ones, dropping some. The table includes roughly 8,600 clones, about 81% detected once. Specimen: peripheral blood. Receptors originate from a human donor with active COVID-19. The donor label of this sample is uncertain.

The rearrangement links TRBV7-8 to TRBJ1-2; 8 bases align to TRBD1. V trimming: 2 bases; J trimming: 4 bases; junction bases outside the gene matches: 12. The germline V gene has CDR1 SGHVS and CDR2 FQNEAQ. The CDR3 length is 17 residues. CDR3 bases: TGTGCCAGCAGCTTATTATATGAACAGGGGGGAATCTATGGCTACACCTTC. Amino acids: CASSLLYEQGGIYGYTF.

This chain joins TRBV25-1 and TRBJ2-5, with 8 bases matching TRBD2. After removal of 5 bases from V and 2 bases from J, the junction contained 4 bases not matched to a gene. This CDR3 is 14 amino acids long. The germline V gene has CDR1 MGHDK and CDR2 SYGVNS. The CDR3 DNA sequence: TGTGCCAGCAGTCCCCCGGGAGGGCAAGAGACCCAGTACTTC. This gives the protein CASSPPGGQETQYF.

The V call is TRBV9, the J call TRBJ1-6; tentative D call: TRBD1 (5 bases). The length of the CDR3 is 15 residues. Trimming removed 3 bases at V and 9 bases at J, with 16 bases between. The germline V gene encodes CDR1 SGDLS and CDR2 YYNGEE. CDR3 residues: CASSGQGRVGSPLHF. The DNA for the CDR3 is TGTGCCAGCAGCGGACAAGGCAGGGTCGGTTCACCCCTCCACTTT.

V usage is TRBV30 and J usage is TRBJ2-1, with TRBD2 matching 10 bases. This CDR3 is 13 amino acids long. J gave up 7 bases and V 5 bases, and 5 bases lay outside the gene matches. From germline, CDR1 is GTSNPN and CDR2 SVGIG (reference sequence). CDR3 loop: CAWGASGRNEQFF. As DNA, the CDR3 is TGTGCCTGGGGAGCTAGCGGGAGAAATGAGCAGTTCTTC. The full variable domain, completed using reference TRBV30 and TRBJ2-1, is SQTIHQWPATLVQPVGSPLSLECTVEGTSNPNLYWYRQAAGRGLQLLFYSVGIGQISSEVPQNLSASRPQDRQFILSSKKLLLSDSGFYLCAWGASGRNEQFFGPGTRLTVL.

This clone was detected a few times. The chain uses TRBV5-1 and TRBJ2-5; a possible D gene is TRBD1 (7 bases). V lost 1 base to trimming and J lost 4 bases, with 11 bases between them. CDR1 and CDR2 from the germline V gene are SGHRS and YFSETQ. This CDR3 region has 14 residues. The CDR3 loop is CASSLRQGGETQYF. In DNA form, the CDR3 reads TGCGCCAGCAGCTTGAGGCAGGGGGGAGAGACCCAGTACTTC.

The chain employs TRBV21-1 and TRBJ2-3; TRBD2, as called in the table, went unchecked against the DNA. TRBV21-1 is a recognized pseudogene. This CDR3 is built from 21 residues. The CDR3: CASSKDSEAGLAGGPTDTQYF. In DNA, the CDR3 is TGTGCCAGCAGCAAAGACAGCGAAGCGGGTTTAGCGGGAGGGCCGACAGATACGCAGTATTTT.

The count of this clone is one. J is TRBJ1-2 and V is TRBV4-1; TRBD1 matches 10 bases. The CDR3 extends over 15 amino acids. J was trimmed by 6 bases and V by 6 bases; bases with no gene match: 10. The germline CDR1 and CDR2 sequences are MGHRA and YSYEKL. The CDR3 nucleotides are TGCGCCAGCAGGCAGGGACAGGGGTCTTTTGATGGCTACACCTTC. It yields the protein CASRQGQGSFDGYTF.

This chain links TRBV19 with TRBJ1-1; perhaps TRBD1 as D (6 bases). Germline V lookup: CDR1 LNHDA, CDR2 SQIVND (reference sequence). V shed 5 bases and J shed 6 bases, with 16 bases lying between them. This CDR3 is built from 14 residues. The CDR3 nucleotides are TGTGCCAGTAGTGCTTACAGGGTCCGGGCTGAAGCTTTCTTT. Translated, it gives CASSAYRVRAEAFF. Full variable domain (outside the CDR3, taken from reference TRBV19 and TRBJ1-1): DGGITQSPKYLFRKEGQNVTLSCEQNLNHDAMYWYRQDPGQGLRLIYYSQIVNDFQKGDIAEGYSVSREKKESFPLTVTSAQKNPTAFYLCASSAYRVRAEAFFGQGTRLTVV.

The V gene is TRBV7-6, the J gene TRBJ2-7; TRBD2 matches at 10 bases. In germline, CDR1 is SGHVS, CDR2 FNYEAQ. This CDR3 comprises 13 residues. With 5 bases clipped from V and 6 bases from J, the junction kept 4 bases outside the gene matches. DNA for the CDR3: TGTGCCAGCAGCGGGACTAGCGTTGGCGAGCAGTACTTC. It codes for CASSGTSVGEQYF.

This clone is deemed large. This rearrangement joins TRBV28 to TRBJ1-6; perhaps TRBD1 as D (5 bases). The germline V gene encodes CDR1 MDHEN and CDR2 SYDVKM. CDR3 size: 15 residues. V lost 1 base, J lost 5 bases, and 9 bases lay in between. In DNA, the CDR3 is TGTGCCAGCAGTTTATACAGGAACAATAATTCACCCCTCCACTTT. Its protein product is CASSLYRNNNSPLHF.

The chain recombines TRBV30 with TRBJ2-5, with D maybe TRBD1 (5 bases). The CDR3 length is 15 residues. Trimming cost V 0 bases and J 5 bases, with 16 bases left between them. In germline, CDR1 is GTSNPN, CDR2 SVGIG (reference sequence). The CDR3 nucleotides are TGTGCCTGGAGTGTACCCAGGGCCTTTGGTGAGACCCAGTACTTC. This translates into CAWSVPRAFGETQYF.

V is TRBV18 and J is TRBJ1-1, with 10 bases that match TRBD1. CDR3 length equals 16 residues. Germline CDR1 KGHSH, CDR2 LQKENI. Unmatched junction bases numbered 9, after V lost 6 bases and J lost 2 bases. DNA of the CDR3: TGTGCCAGCTCGCAGGTCGGGACAGGGGCCAACACTGAAGCTTTCTTT. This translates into CASSQVGTGANTEAFF.

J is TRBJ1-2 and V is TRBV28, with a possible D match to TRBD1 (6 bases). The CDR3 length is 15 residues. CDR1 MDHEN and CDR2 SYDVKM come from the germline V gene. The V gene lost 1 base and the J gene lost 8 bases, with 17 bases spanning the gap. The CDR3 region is CASSLYMVGAWGYTF. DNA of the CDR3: TGTGCCAGCAGTTTATACATGGTGGGGGCCTGGGGCTACACCTTC.

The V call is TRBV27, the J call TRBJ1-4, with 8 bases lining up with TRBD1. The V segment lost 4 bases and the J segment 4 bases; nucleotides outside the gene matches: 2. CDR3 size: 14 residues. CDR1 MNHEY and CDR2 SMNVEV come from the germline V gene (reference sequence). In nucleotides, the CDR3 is TGTGCCAGCAGTTCACAGGGGGATAATGAAAAACTGTTTTTT. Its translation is CASSSQGDNEKLFF.

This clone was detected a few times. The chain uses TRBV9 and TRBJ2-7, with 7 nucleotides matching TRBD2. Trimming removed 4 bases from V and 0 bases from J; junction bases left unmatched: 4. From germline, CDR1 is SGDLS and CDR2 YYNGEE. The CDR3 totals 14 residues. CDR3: CASSPSGVSYEQYF. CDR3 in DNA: TGTGCCAGCAGCCCGAGCGGGGTCTCCTACGAGCAGTACTTC.

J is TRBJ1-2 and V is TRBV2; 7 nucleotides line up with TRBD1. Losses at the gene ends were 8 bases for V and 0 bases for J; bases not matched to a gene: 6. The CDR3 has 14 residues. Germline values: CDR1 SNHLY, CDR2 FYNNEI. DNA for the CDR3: TGTGCCAGCCGATTTGGGACAGCTAACTATGGCTACACCTTC. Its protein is CASRFGTANYGYTF.

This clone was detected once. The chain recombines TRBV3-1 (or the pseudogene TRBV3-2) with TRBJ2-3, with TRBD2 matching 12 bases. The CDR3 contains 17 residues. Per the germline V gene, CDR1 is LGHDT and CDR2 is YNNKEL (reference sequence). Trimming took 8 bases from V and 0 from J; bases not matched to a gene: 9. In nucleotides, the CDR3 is TGTGCCAGCGGATGGACTAGCGGGGTCTCCAGCACAGATACGCAGTATTTT. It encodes CASGWTSGVSSTDTQYF.